This TCR beta chain came from a study of a mutant IDH1 vaccine in newly diagnosed glioma. Sequencing used immunoSEQ multiplex PCR; TCRdb keeps in-frame clones, though not all of them. This sample has 35,000 to 50,000 clones; approximately 92% occur once, and the top ten carry 2% to 2.5%. As for time point: week 35, safety follow-up. The investigators gave 300 ug of mutant IDH1 20-mer peptide in each vaccine dose, together with topical imiquimod. Points on this clone: No antigen is known for it.

This TCR was recovered from a man between 45 and 60 years old with glioma. Sequences were derived from PBMCs, sampled from a glioma patient whose treatment included an IDH1 peptide vaccine.

In nucleotides, the CDR3 is TGTGCCAGCAGCCCGAGAAGGGGCAATGAGCAGTTCTTC. Amino acids: CASSPRRGNEQFF. The chain recombines TRBV7-9 with TRBJ2-1; D is perhaps TRBD1 (5 bases). The length of the CDR3 is 13 residues. The V and J ends lost 5 bases and 6 bases respectively, with 11 bases between them. Germline lookup yields CDR1 SEHNR and CDR2 FQNEAQ (reference sequence). The full variable domain, in which reference TRBV7-9 and TRBJ2-1 provide the parts outside the CDR3, is DTGVSQNPRHKITKRGQNVTFRCDPISEHNRLYWYRQTLGQGPEFLTYFQNEAQLEKSRLLSDRFSAERPKGSFSTLEIQRTEQGDSAMYLCASSPRRGNEQFFGPGTRLTVL.